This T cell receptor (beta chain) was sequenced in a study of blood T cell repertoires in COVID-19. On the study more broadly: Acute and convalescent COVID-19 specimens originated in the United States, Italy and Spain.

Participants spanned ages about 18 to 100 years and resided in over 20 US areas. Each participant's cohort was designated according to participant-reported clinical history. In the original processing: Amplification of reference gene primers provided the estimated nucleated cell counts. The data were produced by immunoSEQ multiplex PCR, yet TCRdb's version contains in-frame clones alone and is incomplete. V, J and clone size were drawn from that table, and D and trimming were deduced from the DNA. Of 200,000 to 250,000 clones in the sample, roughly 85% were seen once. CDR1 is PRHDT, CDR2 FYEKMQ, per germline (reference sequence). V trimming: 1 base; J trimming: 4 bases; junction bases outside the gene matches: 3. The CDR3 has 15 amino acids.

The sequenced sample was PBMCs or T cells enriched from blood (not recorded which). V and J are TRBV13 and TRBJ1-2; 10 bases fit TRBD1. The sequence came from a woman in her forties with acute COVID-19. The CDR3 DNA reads TGTGCCAGCAGCTTAGCCAGGGACAGGGGCTATGGCTACACCTTC. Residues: CASSLARDRGYGYTF.